One and the same sample provided the 13 T cell receptor beta chains below, sequenced in a study of T cell clones after liver transplantation. Method: immunoSEQ multiplex PCR; TCRdb's copy keeps in-frame clones and lacks some. The sample holds roughly 60,000 clones, approximately 70% seen once. The material was CD4+ T cells from blood, obtained at the approximately 15-month timepoint. These receptors were collected from a human patient who received a liver transplant. The graft donor may have given rise to some T cells.

The rearrangement links TRBV30 to TRBJ1-1; 9 nucleotides match TRBD1. The junction had 2 bases not matched to a gene; V was cut back by 1 base and J by 5 bases. Germline V CDR1 and CDR2: GTSNPN, SVGIG (reference sequence). The CDR3 is 13 residues long. CDR3 sequence (DNA): TGTGCCTGGAGTGGGACAGGGGTAACTGAAGCTTTCTTT. Translation gives CAWSGTGVTEAFF.

The chain combines TRBV19 with TRBJ1-1; tentative D call: TRBD1 (5 bases). V was pared by 3 bases and J by 9 bases, with 8 bases between. Germline V CDR1 and CDR2: LNHDA, SQIVND (reference sequence). This CDR3 spans 11 amino acids. The CDR3 sequence: CASSIRQQAFF. The CDR3, as DNA: TGTGCCAGTAGTATCCGACAGCAAGCTTTCTTT.

Only a few counts were recorded for this clone. The V gene is TRBV28, the J gene TRBJ2-5; 8 nucleotides line up with TRBD1. Germline assignment: CDR1 MDHEN and CDR2 SYDVKM. J gave up 2 bases and V 6 bases, and 5 bases lay outside the gene matches. This CDR3 has 14 amino acids. The CDR3 coding sequence is TGTGCCAGCAGCCCGGGACAGGCGCAAGAGACCCAGTACTTC. Translating it yields CASSPGQAQETQYF.

The chain combines TRBV9 with TRBJ2-2, with 9 bases matching TRBD1. The J segment lost 6 bases and the V segment lost 0 bases, leaving 6 bases of the junction unmatched. Germline values: CDR1 SGDLS, CDR2 YYNGEE. The CDR3 has 16 residues. The CDR3 loop reads CASSVGQGVYPGELFF. CDR3 in DNA: TGTGCCAGCAGCGTAGGACAGGGGGTATATCCCGGGGAGCTGTTTTTT.

This sequence joins TRBV6-1 and TRBJ2-4; D not certain. Trimming took 6 bases from V and 5 from J, leaving 5 bases between them. Germline V gene data show CDR1 as MNHNS and CDR2 as SASEGT. The CDR3 has 11 residues. CDR3 sequence reads: CASSRENIQYF. The CDR3 DNA sequence: TGTGCCAGCAGCCGGGAAAACATTCAGTACTTC.

This clone showed up just a few times. In nucleotides, the CDR3 is TGTGCCAGCAGTGAAGCAAAGGGTACAGTAATCACCGGGGAGCTGTTTTTT. Encoded protein: CASSEAKGTVITGELFF. The chain recombines TRBV6-1 with TRBJ2-2; the D is unclear. Germline loops: CDR1 MNHNS, CDR2 SASEGT. V was trimmed by 0 bases and J by 4 bases, leaving 15 bases between them. The CDR3 runs 17 residues.

The J gene is TRBJ2-3, the V gene TRBV7-6; 8 bases are a match to TRBD2. Trimming removed 2 bases from V and 2 bases from J; junction bases left unmatched: 6. In germline, CDR1 is SGHVS, CDR2 FNYEAQ. The CDR3 length is 16 residues. CDR3 sequence: CASSLSTGLATDTQYF. The DNA for the CDR3 is TGTGCCAGCAGCTTATCTACTGGACTAGCCACAGATACGCAGTATTTT.

This clone was counted between two and nine times. The rearrangement links TRBV27 to TRBJ2-1, with 10 bases fitting TRBD2. V trimming: 2 bases; J trimming: 0 bases; junction bases outside the gene matches: 7. CDR1 and CDR2 from the germline V gene are MNHEY and SMNVEV (reference sequence). The CDR3 is 18 residues long. CDR3 nucleotides: TGTGCCAGCAGTTTAGGGGCTAGCGGGAGTCACTCCTACAATGAGCAGTTCTTC. It translates to CASSLGASGSHSYNEQFF.

The chain carries TRBV29-1 and TRBJ1-3, with 7 bases matching TRBD1. The V and J ends lost 4 bases and 6 bases, in that order; junction bases with no gene match: 12. CDR1 and CDR2 from the germline V gene are SQVTM and ANQGSEA. The CDR3 runs 15 residues. CDR3 nucleotide sequence: TGCAGCGTTGTATACACAGGGGACCCGGTAAACACCATATATTTT. This sequence encodes CSVVYTGDPVNTIYF. The full variable domain, rest sourced from reference TRBV29-1 and TRBJ1-3, is SAVISQKPSRDICQRGTSLTIQCQVDSQVTMMFWYRQQPGQSLTLIATANQGSEATYESGFVIDKFPISRPNLTFSTLTVSNMSPEDSSIYLCSVVYTGDPVNTIYFGEGSWLTVV.

This clone was counted a few times. This rearrangement joins TRBV7-6 to TRBJ2-1; 14 nucleotides match TRBD2. Germline loops: CDR1 SGHVS, CDR2 FNYEAQ. The CDR3 sequence is 15 residues long. The trim removed 5 bases at V and 10 bases at J, leaving 7 bases unmatched. The CDR3 region is CASSPTSGGAGEQFF. In nucleotides, the CDR3 is TGTGCCAGCAGCCCGACTAGCGGGGGGGCCGGGGAGCAGTTCTTC.

V usage is TRBV9 and J usage is TRBJ2-5; 8 bases match TRBD2. The CDR3 is made up of 15 amino acids. From germline, CDR1 is SGDLS and CDR2 YYNGEE. The J segment lost 4 bases and the V segment lost 3 bases, leaving 8 bases of the junction unmatched. The CDR3 here is CASSARLALGETQYF. The CDR3 region has the DNA TGTGCCAGCAGCGCCCGACTAGCGCTTGGAGAGACCCAGTACTTC.

This sequence joins TRBV19 and TRBJ2-5; weak D call: TRBD2 (6 bases). Germline V gene lookup returns CDR1 LNHDA and CDR2 SQIVND (reference sequence). The CDR3 is 13 residues long. V lost 6 bases and J 1 base, leaving 9 bases between the germline ends. The CDR3 protein is CASRLGGQETQYF. For the CDR3, the DNA is TGTGCCAGTAGGTTGGGGGGCCAAGAGACCCAGTACTTC.

This rearrangement joins TRBV27 to TRBJ1-4, with D maybe TRBD1 (5 bases). CDR1 and CDR2 from the germline V gene are MNHEY and SMNVEV (reference sequence). CDR3 length equals 14 residues. V dropped 6 bases and J dropped 5 bases, with 13 bases sitting between them. The CDR3 is CASSPRGANEKLFF. In DNA form, the CDR3 reads TGTGCCAGCAGCCCCAGAGGGGCGAATGAAAAACTGTTTTTT.